These 18 T cell receptor beta chains were all obtained from the same sample, sequenced in a study of cytomegalovirus exposure and HLA in healthy donors. PCR involved 60 Vbeta and 13 Jbeta primers. Assay: immunoSEQ multiplex PCR; the TCRdb copy retains only in-frame clones and omits some. The table includes about 160,000 clones, more than 70% detected once. Sequencing was performed on PBMCs. The source is a male donor in good health and CMV-seronegative.

V gene TRBV2 combines with J gene TRBJ1-6, with D possibly being TRBD1 (5 bases). The ends were cut back, 6 bases at V and 6 bases at J, with 15 bases in the middle. The CDR3 runs 15 residues. Germline CDR1 reads SNHLY; CDR2 reads FYNNEI. The CDR3 spells CASRMQGIANSPLHF. The CDR3, as DNA: TGTGCCAGCAGAATGCAGGGTATAGCTAATTCACCCCTCCACTTT.

The J gene is TRBJ2-7, the V gene TRBV21-1; TRBD1 reflects the table's D call only, with no check against the DNA. TRBV21-1 is a listed pseudogene. This CDR3 has 17 amino acids. The CDR3 DNA follows: TGTGCCAGCAGCAATGACGTCCAGGGACAGCCGACCTACGAGCAGTACTTC. It yields the protein CASSNDVQGQPTYEQYF.

The rearrangement uses TRBV5-4 and TRBJ2-5, with 7 bases fitting TRBD2. Germline CDR1 reads SGHNT; CDR2 reads YYREEE (reference sequence). The CDR3 has 14 residues. V was pared by 0 bases and J by 11 bases, with 10 bases of the junction left unmatched. CDR3 sequence reads: CASSLGTRGVKQYF. DNA of the CDR3: TGTGCCAGCAGCTTGGGGACTAGAGGGGTTAAGCAGTACTTC.

This chain joins TRBV6-4 and TRBJ2-2, with a possible D match to TRBD2 (6 bases). V dropped 0 bases and J dropped 2 bases, with 22 bases sitting between them. Germline CDR1 MRHNA, CDR2 SNTAGT. This CDR3 is 20 amino acids long. CDR3 in DNA: TGTGCCAGCAGTGACTCGTCTCTGGGGACTTCGCATTTTAACACCGGGGAGCTGTTTTTT. Encoded protein: CASSDSSLGTSHFNTGELFF.

The CDR3 coding sequence is TGTGCCAGTAGTAGACCTCCTAATCAGCGGGGGTTCACAGATACGCAGTATTTT. It codes for CASSRPPNQRGFTDTQYF. This rearrangement joins TRBV19 to TRBJ2-3; 8 nucleotides match TRBD2. In germline, CDR1 is LNHDA, CDR2 SQIVND (reference sequence). This CDR3 has 18 amino acids. V lost 4 bases to trimming and J lost 2 bases; unmatched junction nucleotides: 14. Full variable domain (rest looked up from reference TRBV19 and TRBJ2-3): DGGITQSPKYLFRKEGQNVTLSCEQNLNHDAMYWYRQDPGQGLRLIYYSQIVNDFQKGDIAEGYSVSREKKESFPLTVTSAQKNPTAFYLCASSRPPNQRGFTDTQYFGPGTRLTVL.

A word on this clone: A far larger clone is just one base off, so this is likely a read error. In the same sample, other DNA sequences code for this CDR3. This chain links TRBV6-6 with TRBJ2-1; D is perhaps TRBD2 (6 bases). Germline-derived CDR1 and CDR2 are MNHNY and SVGAGI (reference sequence). The CDR3 runs to 15 residues. The CDR3 sequence is CASSYRESSYNEQFF. The CDR3 coding sequence is TGTGCTAGCAGTTACCGGGAGAGCTCCTACAATGAGCAGTTCTTC.

The rearrangement links TRBV7-3 to TRBJ2-1, with 7 bases identical to TRBD1. CDR3 length equals 18 residues. After removal of 5 bases from V and 4 bases from J, the junction contained 17 bases not matched to a gene. Germline V CDR1 and CDR2: SGHTA, FQGTGA. The CDR3 spells CASSPWVGDSTPYNEQFF. The DNA of the CDR3 is TGTGCCAGCAGCCCGTGGGTAGGGGACAGCACTCCTTACAATGAGCAGTTCTTC.

The chain recombines TRBV6-1 with TRBJ2-2; TRBD2 aligns across 12 bases. V lost 1 base to trimming and J lost 5 bases; unmatched junction nucleotides: 8. Germline-derived CDR1 and CDR2 are MNHNS and SASEGT. The CDR3 runs to 18 residues. CDR3: CASSEVSSGRAGTGELFF. The CDR3 region has the DNA TGTGCCAGCAGTGAAGTTTCTAGCGGGAGGGCCGGGACCGGGGAGCTGTTTTTT.

About this clone: A read error is likely here: a far larger clone is one base away. The V gene is TRBV7-4, the J gene TRBJ1-1; no firm D call. The V gene lost 5 bases and the J gene lost 8 bases, with 18 bases spanning the gap. Germline values: CDR1 SGHVT, CDR2 SQSDAQ. The CDR3 contains 14 residues. This chain's CDR3 is CASSPAEARVEAFF. The CDR3 bases are TGTGCCAGCAGCCCCGCGGAGGCTAGAGTGGAAGCTTTCTTT.

This clone was recorded once. The CDR3 loop is CAWSVGAGDYGYTF. The CDR3 coding sequence is TGTGCCTGGAGTGTTGGGGCAGGGGATTACGGCTACACCTTC. The genes are TRBV30 and TRBJ1-2; D is perhaps TRBD1 (6 bases). CDR1 is GTSNPN, CDR2 SVGIG, per germline (reference sequence). The CDR3 has 14 amino acids. V dropped 0 bases and J dropped 8 bases, with 16 bases sitting between them.

The rearrangement joins TRBV30 to TRBJ2-5, with TRBD1 matching 8 bases. The better agreement between TRBJ2-7 and the DNA end casts doubt on the J call. CDR3 length equals 13 residues. CDR1 and CDR2 (germline): GTSNPN, SVGIG (reference sequence). The CDR3 DNA reads as TGTGCCTGGGCCGGGACAGGATCCGGCGAGCAGTACTTC. Amino acid sequence: CAWAGTGSGEQYF.

The J gene is TRBJ1-2, the V gene TRBV7-2, with a weak D call TRBD1 (5 bases). The V gene's germline CDR1 is SGHTA and CDR2 FQGNSA. The V end lost 5 bases, the J end lost 5 bases, and 15 bases lay between the germline ends. The CDR3 consists of 14 residues. The CDR3 is CASSTPGGGYGYTF. Written as DNA, the CDR3 is TGTGCCAGCAGCACCCCGGGGGGTGGATATGGCTACACCTTC. The full variable domain, in which reference TRBV7-2 and TRBJ1-2 provide the parts outside the CDR3, is GAGVSQSPSNKVTEKGKDVELRCDPISGHTALYWYRQSLGQGLEFLIYFQGNSAPDKSGLPSDRFSAERTGGSVSTLTIQRTQQEDSAVYLCASSTPGGGYGYTFGSGTRLTVV.

J is TRBJ1-2 and V is TRBV29-1; 10 nucleotides match TRBD1. Germline CDR1 SQVTM, CDR2 ANQGSEA. The J segment lost 1 base and the V segment lost 4 bases, leaving 6 bases of the junction unmatched. CDR3 length: 15 amino acids. The CDR3: CSVGDRGDFNYGYTF. As DNA, the CDR3 is TGCAGCGTTGGGGACAGGGGCGACTTTAACTATGGCTACACCTTC.

This clone was observed a handful of times. This sample includes further DNA sequences coding for the same CDR3. This chain joins TRBV29-1 and TRBJ1-5; no definite D call. Germline CDR1 SQVTM, CDR2 ANQGSEA. The CDR3 loop spans 13 amino acids. Trimming took off 5 bases at V and 0 bases at J, with 8 bases between the two ends. The CDR3 region is CSVSRDSNQPQHF. CDR3 nucleotides: TGCAGCGTTTCTCGGGATAGCAATCAGCCCCAGCATTTT.

The chain combines TRBV28 with TRBJ2-7; TRBD2 might be the D (6 bases). V was shortened by 2 bases and J by 6 bases, with 8 bases between the two germline ends. The CDR3 runs 12 residues. Germline values: CDR1 MDHEN, CDR2 SYDVKM. CDR3 in DNA: TGTGCCAGCAGTTTAATGGGAGGCGAGCAGTACTTC. Translation gives CASSLMGGEQYF.

The chain has TRBV29-1 and TRBJ2-1; D unclear. The CDR3 contains 11 residues. The germline CDR1 and CDR2 sequences are SQVTM and ANQGSEA. Trimming removed 4 bases at V and 4 bases at J, with 5 bases between. CDR3 sequence: CSVGLYNEQFF. CDR3 bases: TGCAGCGTTGGACTTTACAATGAGCAGTTCTTC.

This chain links TRBV6-1 with TRBJ2-7; 8 bases are shared with TRBD2. The CDR3 extends over 14 amino acids. CDR1 is MNHNS, CDR2 SASEGT, per germline. The V and J ends lost 4 bases and 6 bases, in that order; junction bases with no gene match: 8. The CDR3 loop reads CASSVERGSFEQYF. CDR3 sequence (DNA): TGTGCCAGCAGTGTTGAGCGGGGGAGCTTCGAGCAGTACTTC.

This clone was detected a few times. The rearrangement links TRBV5-5 to TRBJ2-3; the D is unclear. Germline values: CDR1 SGHKS, CDR2 YYEKEE (reference sequence). There are 14 residues in the CDR3. V dropped 1 base and J dropped 0 bases, with 6 bases sitting between them. CDR3 nucleotides: TGTGCCAGCAGCTTGTATATAAGCACAGATACGCAGTATTTT. Amino acid sequence: CASSLYISTDTQYF.